Following are 19 T cell receptor beta chains from one sample sequenced in a study of blood T cell repertoires in COVID-19. Only in-frame clones appear in the TCRdb table, and some are missing; sequencing was by immunoSEQ multiplex PCR. The repertoire holds about 250,000 clones, with 88% as singletons. The sequencing sample was made of PBMCs or T cells enriched from blood (not recorded which). The origin of the receptors is a woman in her fifties or sixties who had recovered from COVID-19.

Remarks on this clone: The same CDR3 is also encoded by other DNA sequences in this sample. The V call is TRBV4-3, the J call TRBJ1-2; D gene unclear. This CDR3 is built from 14 residues. V lost 0 bases to trimming and J lost 3 bases, with 8 bases between them. CDR1 and CDR2 from the germline V gene are LGHNA and YSLEER. The CDR3 is CASSQDLRYYGYTF. CDR3 nucleotides: TGCGCCAGCAGCCAAGACTTACGGTACTATGGCTACACCTTC.

The rearrangement joins TRBV27 to TRBJ1-4, with 8 bases fitting TRBD1. Looked up from germline, CDR1 is MNHEY and CDR2 is SMNVEV (reference sequence). CDR3 size: 16 residues. J lost 8 bases, V lost 6 bases, and 14 bases had no gene match. In nucleotides, the CDR3 is TGTGCCAGCAGGTTTACAGGGGGAGCCCTAGGGGAAAAACTGTTTTTT. Encoded protein: CASRFTGGALGEKLFF.

This clone was seen a few times. The J gene is TRBJ1-1, the V gene TRBV27, with 8 bases aligning to TRBD1. CDR3 size: 14 residues. CDR1 is MNHEY, CDR2 SMNVEV, per germline (reference sequence). Trimming cost V 3 bases and J 8 bases; bases outside gene matches: 8. In DNA form, the CDR3 reads TGTGCCAGCAGTTTGACAACAGGGGGGCGGGAAGCTTTCTTT. This gives the protein CASSLTTGGREAFF.

The chain joins TRBV18 to TRBJ1-2; 7 bases line up with TRBD1. This CDR3 region has 13 residues. Germline V gene data show CDR1 as KGHSH and CDR2 as LQKENI. The V segment lost 3 bases and the J segment 12 bases; nucleotides outside the gene matches: 10. The CDR3 DNA follows: TGTGCCAGCTCACCGGGACAGCCTGACCGCGACACCTTC. Its translation: CASSPGQPDRDTF.

The rearrangement links TRBV7-3 to TRBJ2-3; tentatively, D is TRBD1 (5 bases). The CDR3 runs to 13 residues. With 6 bases removed from V and 4 bases from J, the gap between germline ends came to 11 bases. Germline CDR1 and CDR2: SGHTA and FQGTGA. CDR3 nucleotides: TGTGCCAGCAGTCCCAGGGATTCAGATACGCAGTATTTT. Translated, it gives CASSPRDSDTQYF. Full variable domain (rest looked up from reference TRBV7-3 and TRBJ2-3): GAGVSQTPSNKVTEKGKYVELRCDPISGHTALYWYRQSLGQGPEFLIYFQGTGAADDSGLPNDRFFAVRPEGSVSTLKIQRTERGDSAVYLCASSPRDSDTQYFGPGTRLTVL.

The genes are TRBV7-9 and TRBJ2-7; TRBD2 aligns across 16 bases. CDR1 is SEHNR and CDR2 is FQNEAQ in the germline V gene (reference sequence). The CDR3 loop spans 18 amino acids. The V gene end was trimmed by 4 bases and the J gene end by 4 bases; junction bases not matched to a gene: 10. The CDR3 sequence is CASSSEPGLAGGPYEQYF. CDR3 nucleotide sequence: TGTGCCAGCAGCTCAGAACCGGGACTAGCGGGAGGGCCTTACGAGCAGTACTTC.

The chain recombines TRBV18 with TRBJ2-4; maybe TRBD2 (5 bases). The V gene's germline CDR1 is KGHSH and CDR2 LQKENI. CDR3 length: 17 amino acids. V gave up 2 bases and J gave up 0 bases, with 14 bases separating them. The CDR3: CASSPTSSSLAKNIQYF. CDR3 nucleotides: TGTGCCAGCTCACCAACTTCTAGCAGCTTAGCCAAAAACATTCAGTACTTC.

The chain uses TRBV11-2 and TRBJ2-5; tentatively, D is TRBD2 (6 bases). The germline V gene encodes CDR1 SGHAT and CDR2 FQNNGV. The length of the CDR3 is 14 residues. V lost 3 bases, J lost 2 bases, and 10 bases lay in between. CDR3: CASSFRGTQETQYF. CDR3 nucleotides: TGTGCCAGCAGCTTTCGGGGGACGCAAGAGACCCAGTACTTC.

This chain connects TRBV18 to TRBJ2-7, with D possibly matching TRBD2 (5 bases). Per the germline V gene, CDR1 is KGHSH and CDR2 is LQKENI. Trimming removed 2 bases from V and 4 bases from J, with 21 bases in between. There are 17 residues in the CDR3. The CDR3 loop is CASSPSGTSPEGYEQYF. CDR3 sequence (DNA): TGTGCCAGCTCACCAAGCGGTACGAGCCCCGAGGGTTACGAGCAGTACTTC.

The gene calls are TRBV5-5 and TRBJ1-1; no firm D call. Trimming pared 0 bases from V and 0 bases from J, leaving 12 bases between. Germline V gene data show CDR1 as SGHKS and CDR2 as YYEKEE (reference sequence). The CDR3 runs to 16 residues. As DNA, the CDR3 is TGTGCCAGCAGCTTGGGGGGAGCCAGCATGAACACTGAAGCTTTCTTT. Protein product: CASSLGGASMNTEAFF.

The chain employs TRBV9 and TRBJ1-3, with D unclear. CDR3 length equals 12 residues. CDR1 is SGDLS, CDR2 YYNGEE, per germline. Trimming took off 3 bases at V and 6 bases at J, with 7 bases between the two ends. The CDR3 loop is CASSGTENTIYF. The CDR3 region has the DNA TGTGCCAGCAGCGGGACTGAAAACACCATATATTTT. Based on the CDR3 plus reference TRBV9 and TRBJ1-3, the full variable domain is DSGVTQTPKHLITATGQRVTLRCSPRSGDLSVYWYQQSLDQGLQFLIQYYNGEERAKGNILERFSAQQFPDLHSELNLSSLELGDSALYFCASSGTENTIYFGEGSWLTVV.

The chain combines TRBV7-2 with TRBJ1-6; no definite D call. The CDR3 sequence is 16 residues long. Deletions cut 4 bases from V and 10 bases from J, with 20 bases between. Looked up from germline, CDR1 is SGHTA and CDR2 is FQGNSA. Here the CDR3 reads CASSSQATVLSSPLHF. CDR3 sequence (DNA): TGTGCCAGCAGCTCCCAAGCTACAGTTCTAAGCTCACCCCTCCACTTT.

The CDR3 loop is CASSAQTNTEAFF. DNA for the CDR3: TGTGCCAGCAGCGCGCAAACGAACACTGAAGCTTTCTTT. This sequence joins TRBV7-3 and TRBJ1-1; D unresolved. The CDR3 has 13 residues. The germline gives CDR1 SGHTA, CDR2 FQGTGA. The V and J ends lost 5 bases and 1 base respectively, with 8 bases between them.

This chain connects TRBV15 to TRBJ2-4, with TRBD1 identical over 7 bases. The CDR3 is 18 residues long. Germline-derived CDR1 and CDR2 are LNHNV and YYDKDF (reference sequence). Losses at the gene ends were 0 bases for V and 4 bases for J; bases not matched to a gene: 12. CDR3 in amino acids: CATSRELFSRGQKNIQYF. CDR3 nucleotide sequence: TGTGCCACCAGCAGAGAGTTATTCTCAAGGGGGCAAAAAAACATTCAGTACTTC.

This chain joins TRBV3-1 (or the pseudogene TRBV3-2) and TRBJ2-7; the D gene is possibly TRBD2 (6 bases). In germline, CDR1 is LGHDT, CDR2 YNNKEL (reference sequence). With 0 bases removed from V and 3 bases from J, the gap between germline ends came to 15 bases. The CDR3 length is 16 residues. CDR3 residues: CASSQENGGRRYEQYF. For the CDR3, the DNA is TGTGCCAGCAGCCAAGAAAACGGTGGGAGGCGCTACGAGCAGTACTTC.

V gene TRBV5-6 combines with J gene TRBJ1-1; unclear D gene. Germline CDR1 reads SGHDT; CDR2 reads YYEEEE. The CDR3 totals 13 residues. Trimming stripped 4 bases from V and 3 bases from J, with 10 bases between. The chain's CDR3 is CASSRDGDTEAFF. Written as DNA, the CDR3 is TGTGCCAGCAGCCGAGATGGAGACACTGAAGCTTTCTTT.

The chain joins TRBV11-2 to TRBJ2-5; 13 bases are a match to TRBD2. The ends lost 7 bases at V and 3 bases at J; junction bases unmatched: 14. CDR1 and CDR2 (germline): SGHAT, FQNNGV. The CDR3 runs 18 residues. CDR3 nucleotide sequence: TGTGCCAGCACCCAAAGCATAACTAGCGGGAGGGCCGAAGAGACCCAGTACTTC. It specifies CASTQSITSGRAEETQYF.

The chain is built from TRBV23-1 and TRBJ1-4, with no clear D. TRBV23-1 is an open reading frame, and its role is uncertain. With 6 bases removed from V and 8 bases from J, the gap between germline ends came to 10 bases. The CDR3 consists of 12 residues. The CDR3 DNA reads TGCGCCAGCAGAAACAGTGAAGAAAAACTGTTTTTT. This encodes CASRNSEEKLFF.

The chain recombines TRBV15 with TRBJ1-1; D is ambiguous. The CDR3 extends over 14 amino acids. CDR1 LNHNV and CDR2 YYDKDF come from the germline V gene (reference sequence). Trimming removed 0 bases at V and 1 base at J, with 6 bases between. CDR3 DNA: TGTGCCACCAGCAGAGATGTCAAGAACACTGAAGCTTTCTTT. Protein: CATSRDVKNTEAFF.